The 6 T cell receptor beta chains below all came from one sample that was sequenced in a study of blood T cell repertoires in COVID-19 (dated by TCRdb to the early 2020s). Libraries came from the immunoSEQ multiplex PCR assay. This is the immuneACCESS table as TCRdb keeps it, with only in-frame sequences that have V and J called. A part of the clones is gone; compared with another copy, unresolved V genes explain less than half, and the rest is unexplained. The table for this sample lists some 190,000 clones; about 90% of them were counted only once. Around 1.4% of the sample is held by the ten biggest clonotypes. Sequences were obtained from peripheral blood. These receptors all come from a man younger than 30 with active or convalescent COVID-19.

This chain uses TRBV21-1 with TRBJ2-5; TRBD1 is the table's D call and was not checked against the DNA. TRBV21-1 is a documented pseudogene. This CDR3 contains 14 residues. The chain's CDR3 is CASSSATVQETQYF. The DNA for the CDR3 is TGTGCCAGCAGCTCGGCGACAGTTCAAGAGACCCAGTACTTC.

The rearrangement links TRBV5-4 to TRBJ2-7; 7 bases align to TRBD1. The CDR3 has 15 amino acids. The V gene end was trimmed by 4 bases and the J gene end by 0 bases; junction bases not matched to a gene: 7. The germline gives CDR1 SGHNT, CDR2 YYREEE (reference sequence). The DNA of the CDR3 is TGTGCCAGCAGCCGGATGACAGGGAGCTCCTACGAGCAGTACTTC. It encodes CASSRMTGSSYEQYF.

This clone was counted between two and nine times. This sequence joins TRBV25-1 and TRBJ2-7, with D maybe TRBD1 (5 bases). The CDR3 length is 13 residues. V lost 7 bases to trimming and J lost 0 bases, with 10 bases between them. Germline V gene data show CDR1 as MGHDK and CDR2 as SYGVNS. CDR3 loop: CASMGPDSYEQYF. In nucleotides, the CDR3 is TGTGCCAGCATGGGGCCTGACTCCTACGAGCAGTACTTC.

The table lists this clone with a count of one. The CDR3 nucleotides are TGCAGTGCTAACCGAGAAGATACGCAGTATTTT. It encodes CSANREDTQYF. The rearrangement uses TRBV20-1 and TRBJ2-3; D is unclear. There are 11 residues in the CDR3. Germline values: CDR1 DFQATT, CDR2 SNEGSKA (reference sequence). The germline V and J ends were trimmed by 4 bases and 5 bases, with 7 bases remaining between them.

The chain recombines TRBV4-3 with TRBJ1-6; TRBD1 matches at 9 bases. J gave up 10 bases and V 8 bases, and 18 bases lay outside the gene matches. This CDR3 is 17 amino acids long. Germline CDR1 reads LGHNA; CDR2 reads YSLEER. In DNA form, the CDR3 reads TGCGCCAGCTCTTCATACCCCCCGGGACAGGGAGGATCACCCCTCCACTTT. Encoded protein: CASSSYPPGQGGSPLHF.

This clone was seen once. The chain has TRBV3-1 (or the pseudogene TRBV3-2) and TRBJ2-4; D gene ambiguous. This CDR3 region has 17 residues. Germline lookup yields CDR1 LGHDT and CDR2 YNNKEL (reference sequence). V lost 0 bases and J 0 bases, leaving 12 bases between the germline ends. The CDR3 sequence is CASSQDGVSLAKNIQYF. The CDR3 region has the DNA TGTGCCAGCAGCCAAGATGGTGTAAGCTTAGCCAAAAACATTCAGTACTTC.